Each of the 20 T cell receptor beta chains below was sequenced from the same sample in a study of T-cell memory formation after mild COVID-19. TCRdb reprocessed the 5' RACE reads via MiXCR and lists one record per CDR3 protein. The sample yields around 130,000 distinct CDR3 sequences, about 15% seen once. Sequenced sample: PBMCs or a T cell subset sorted from them (not recorded which). These receptors originate from an adult woman who had mild COVID-19 (a few samples of this study predate the infection). Cell type and time point are not known.

The CDR3 region is CAWERDTF. CDR3 DNA: TGTGCCTGGGAACGTGACACCTTC. J is TRBJ1-2 and V is TRBV30; D is ambiguous. CDR3 length: 8 amino acids. Trimming took 5 bases from V and 12 from J, leaving 7 bases between them. Germline CDR1 and CDR2: GTSNPN and SVGIG (reference sequence).

The V gene is TRBV5-1, the J gene TRBJ2-7, with 10 bases fitting TRBD2. Unmatched junction bases numbered 15, after V lost 3 bases and J lost 0 bases. CDR1 and CDR2 from the germline V gene are SGHRS and YFSETQ. The CDR3 is 19 residues long. The CDR3 sequence is CASSWEGVAGGQSSYEQYF. The CDR3 DNA follows: TGCGCCAGCAGCTGGGAGGGTGTAGCGGGAGGCCAGAGCTCCTACGAGCAGTACTTC.

This sequence joins TRBV10-3 and TRBJ2-7, with D tentatively TRBD1 (5 bases). CDR3 length: 15 residues. Trimming took 0 bases from V and 0 from J, leaving 9 bases between them. Germline V gene lookup returns CDR1 ENHRY and CDR2 SYGVKD. CDR3 amino acids: CAISESIQVSYEQYF. The CDR3 DNA reads TGTGCCATCAGTGAGTCAATACAGGTCTCCTACGAGCAGTACTTC.

This clonotype was seen a few times. This chain links TRBV7-9 with TRBJ2-1, with D perhaps matching TRBD1 or TRBD2 (6 bases each). V was pared by 8 bases and J by 3 bases, with 17 bases between. The CDR3 consists of 15 residues. Germline values: CDR1 SEHNR, CDR2 FQNEAQ (reference sequence). The CDR3 DNA is TGTGCCAGCGCGAGAGGGGGGAACGGCTACAATGAGCAGTTCTTC. Translation: CASARGGNGYNEQFF.

J is TRBJ2-3 and V is TRBV5-6; weak D call: TRBD2 (6 bases). The germline V gene has CDR1 SGHDT and CDR2 YYEEEE. Trimming stripped 4 bases from V and 6 bases from J, with 21 bases between. CDR3 length equals 16 residues. The CDR3 loop is CASSPRGAGLGDTQYF. CDR3 sequence (DNA): TGTGCCAGCAGCCCCCGAGGAGCGGGCCTCGGGGATACGCAGTATTTT.

This chain connects TRBV12-3 or TRBV12-4 to TRBJ1-2, with 7 bases that match TRBD1. J lost 4 bases, V lost 6 bases, and 11 bases had no gene match. The CDR3 consists of 15 residues. The CDR3 here is CASSRISTGIYGYTF. The CDR3 bases are TGTGCCAGCAGCCGCATCTCGACAGGGATCTATGGCTACACCTTC.

This clonotype was recorded a few times. CDR3 coding DNA: TGTGCCACCAGCAGAGAGTTGGAAAGCGGGAGGACCTACAATGAGCAGTTCTTC. Protein sequence: CATSRELESGRTYNEQFF. This chain connects TRBV15 to TRBJ2-1; TRBD2 agrees at 9 bases. Germline V gene data show CDR1 as LNHNV and CDR2 as YYDKDF (reference sequence). Germline trimming cut 0 bases from V and 2 bases from J; bases unmatched to any gene: 8. The CDR3 covers 18 residues.

In this sample, this clonotype turned up a few times. The chain joins TRBV6-5 to TRBJ2-1; D unresolved. This CDR3 has 17 residues. The V gene lost 0 bases and the J gene lost 1 base, with 13 bases spanning the gap. Germline CDR1 reads MNHEY; CDR2 reads SVGAGI. The CDR3 reads CASSYSSRQASYNEQFF. The CDR3, as DNA: TGTGCCAGCAGTTACTCTTCCCGCCAGGCTTCCTACAATGAGCAGTTCTTC.

This clonotype has a handful of counts. V is TRBV20-1 and J is TRBJ1-2, with TRBD1 as a possible D gene (5 bases). Germline V lookup: CDR1 DFQATT, CDR2 SNEGSKA (reference sequence). Trimming took 7 bases from V and 2 from J, leaving 8 bases between them. The CDR3 runs 11 residues. The CDR3 nucleotides read TGCAGTGGGGCAGGGAACTATGGCTACACCTTC. This encodes CSGAGNYGYTF.

The rearrangement uses TRBV4-1 and TRBJ1-5, with D unclear. There are 15 residues in the CDR3. The V end lost 1 base, the J end lost 2 bases, and 9 bases lay between the germline ends. Per germline, CDR1 MGHRA and CDR2 YSYEKL. CDR3 nucleotide sequence: TGCGCCAGCAGCCAAGGAAGTGTAGGCAATCAGCCCCAGCATTTT. Its translation: CASSQGSVGNQPQHF.

This clonotype was seen a few times. V gene TRBV18 combines with J gene TRBJ2-1, with a weak D call TRBD1 (6 bases). There are 16 residues in the CDR3. The germline V gene has CDR1 KGHSH and CDR2 LQKENI. V was pared by 0 bases and J by 9 bases, with 18 bases between. The CDR3 nucleotides are TGTGCCAGCTCACCACCTGGGGGCCCCTTATACGGTGAGCAGTTCTTC. Translating it yields CASSPPGGPLYGEQFF.

This clonotype came up a few times. V is TRBV29-1 and J is TRBJ2-7; no clear D. The CDR3 totals 13 residues. Germline V gene lookup returns CDR1 SQVTM and CDR2 ANQGSEA. The V and J ends lost 1 base and 6 bases respectively, with 13 bases between them. CDR3 DNA: TGCAGCGTTGAAGTTAGGTGGGAAGGCGAGCAGTACTTC. It yields the protein CSVEVRWEGEQYF.

This clonotype was detected only a few times. The CDR3 loop is CASSLVRKETQYF. The CDR3 coding sequence is TGTGCCAGCAGCTTAGTCAGGAAAGAGACCCAGTACTTC. The chain recombines TRBV7-2 with TRBJ2-5, with D hard to call. Germline-derived CDR1 and CDR2 are SGHTA and FQGNSA. Trimming removed 1 base at V and 3 bases at J, with 6 bases between. The CDR3 spans 13 residues.

A few counts support this clonotype. The rearrangement uses TRBV24-1 and TRBJ1-5; TRBD1 might be the D (6 bases). With 5 bases removed from V and 7 bases from J, the gap between germline ends came to 23 bases. CDR1 KGHDR and CDR2 SFDVKD come from the germline V gene. The CDR3 covers 17 residues. Here the CDR3 reads CATSGSIAGAIEQPQHF. The CDR3 coding sequence is TGTGCCACCAGTGGCTCAATCGCAGGGGCGATCGAACAGCCCCAGCATTTT.

This clonotype was observed at least ten times. The chain joins TRBV5-1 to TRBJ2-5; 9 nucleotides align to TRBD1. Germline assignment: CDR1 SGHRS and CDR2 YFSETQ. V lost 5 bases to trimming and J lost 5 bases; unmatched junction nucleotides: 4. The CDR3 runs to 13 residues. The CDR3: CASSYRGQETQYF. CDR3 DNA: TGCGCCAGCAGTTACAGGGGGCAGGAGACCCAGTACTTC. Full variable domain (remainder filled in from reference TRBV5-1 and TRBJ2-5): KAGVTQTPRYLIKTRGQQVTLSCSPISGHRSVSWYQQTPGQGLQFLFEYFSETQRNKGNFPGRFSGRQFSNSRSEMNVSTLELGDSALYLCASSYRGQETQYFGPGTRLLVL.

The gene calls are TRBV11-3 and TRBJ2-7, with TRBD2 as a possible D gene (6 bases). Trimming left V 1 base short and J 7 bases short, with 14 bases between. This CDR3 comprises 14 residues. Per the germline V gene, CDR1 is SGHNT and CDR2 is YENEEA. CDR3 nucleotide sequence: TGTGCCAGCAGCTTAGGAGGGACTCCCCCGGAGCAGTACTTC. Its protein is CASSLGGTPPEQYF.

The V gene is TRBV3-1, the J gene TRBJ1-6, with D maybe TRBD1 (5 bases). Germline assignment: CDR1 LGHDT and CDR2 YNNKEL (reference sequence). V gave up 0 bases and J gave up 9 bases, with 15 bases separating them. This CDR3 comprises 16 residues. The CDR3 region is CASSQDLGRGSSPLHF. CDR3 nucleotides: TGTGCCAGCAGCCAAGATTTGGGGAGGGGAAGTTCACCCCTCCACTTT.

This clonotype was seen ten or more times. The V and J genes are TRBV5-1 and TRBJ2-7; a weak D match, TRBD2 (7 bases). Trimming removed 0 bases at V and 1 base at J, with 14 bases between. The CDR3 is made up of 16 amino acids. The germline V gene has CDR1 SGHRS and CDR2 YFSETQ. The CDR3 DNA is TGCGCCAGCAGCTTGGGCGGGGGCCCGACGTCCTACGAGCAGTACTTC. This translates into CASSLGGGPTSYEQYF. The variable domain in full, with the rest retrieved from reference TRBV5-1 and TRBJ2-7, is KAGVTQTPRYLIKTRGQQVTLSCSPISGHRSVSWYQQTPGQGLQFLFEYFSETQRNKGNFPGRFSGRQFSNSRSEMNVSTLELGDSALYLCASSLGGGPTSYEQYFGPGTRLTVT.

This clonotype has more than one count but fewer than ten. DNA for the CDR3: TGTGCCAGCAGCTCTCTATCGGGACTACCTGCCTACAATGAGCAGTTCTTC. This codes for CASSSLSGLPAYNEQFF. The chain is built from TRBV7-6 and TRBJ2-1, with 7 bases fitting TRBD2. Germline V lookup: CDR1 SGHVS, CDR2 FNYEAQ. Germline trimming cut 4 bases from V and 2 bases from J; bases unmatched to any gene: 11. The CDR3 covers 17 residues.

This clonotype came up once. The chain combines TRBV2 with TRBJ1-1; D is ambiguous. Trimming took off 2 bases at V and 6 bases at J, with 13 bases between the two ends. This CDR3 contains 14 residues. From germline, CDR1 is SNHLY and CDR2 FYNNEI. The chain's CDR3 is CASSEPAAAAEAFF. The CDR3 DNA sequence: TGTGCCAGCAGTGAACCTGCGGCAGCAGCTGAAGCTTTCTTT.